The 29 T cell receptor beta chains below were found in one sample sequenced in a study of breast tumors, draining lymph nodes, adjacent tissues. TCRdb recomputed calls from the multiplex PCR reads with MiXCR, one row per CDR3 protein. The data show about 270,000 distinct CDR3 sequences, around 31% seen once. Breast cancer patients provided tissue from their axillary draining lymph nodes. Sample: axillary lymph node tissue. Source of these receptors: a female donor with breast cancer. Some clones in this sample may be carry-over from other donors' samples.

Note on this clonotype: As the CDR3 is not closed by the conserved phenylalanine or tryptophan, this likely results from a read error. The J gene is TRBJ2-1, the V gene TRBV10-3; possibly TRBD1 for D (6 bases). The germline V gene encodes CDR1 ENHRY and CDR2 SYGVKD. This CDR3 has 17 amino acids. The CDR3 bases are TGTGCCATCAGAGGGGGTCGGGGATTGAACTCCTACGATGAGCAGTTCCTC. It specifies CAIRGGRGLNSYDEQFL.

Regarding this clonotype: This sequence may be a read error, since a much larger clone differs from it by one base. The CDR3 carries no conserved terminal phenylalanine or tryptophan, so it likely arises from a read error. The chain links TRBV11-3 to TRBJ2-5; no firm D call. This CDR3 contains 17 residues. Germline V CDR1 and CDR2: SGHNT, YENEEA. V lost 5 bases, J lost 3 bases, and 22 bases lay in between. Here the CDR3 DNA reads TGTGCCAGCAGCCACTATTCTATGGTGTTATATGAAGAGACCCAGTACCTC. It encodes CASSHYSMVLYEETQYL.

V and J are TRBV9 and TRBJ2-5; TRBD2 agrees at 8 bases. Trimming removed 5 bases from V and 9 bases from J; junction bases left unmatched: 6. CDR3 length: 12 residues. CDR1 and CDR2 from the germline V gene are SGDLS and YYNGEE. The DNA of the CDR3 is TGTGCCAGCAGTTTCGGGGGGGAGGCCCAGTACTTC. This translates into CASSFGGEAQYF.

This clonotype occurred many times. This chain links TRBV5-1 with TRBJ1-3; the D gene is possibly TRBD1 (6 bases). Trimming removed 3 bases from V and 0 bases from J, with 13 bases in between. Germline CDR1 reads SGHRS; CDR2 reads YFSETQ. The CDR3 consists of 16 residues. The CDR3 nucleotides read TGCGCCAGCAGCTATACGGGGGGCATCTCTGGAAACACCATATATTTT. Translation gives CASSYTGGISGNTIYF.

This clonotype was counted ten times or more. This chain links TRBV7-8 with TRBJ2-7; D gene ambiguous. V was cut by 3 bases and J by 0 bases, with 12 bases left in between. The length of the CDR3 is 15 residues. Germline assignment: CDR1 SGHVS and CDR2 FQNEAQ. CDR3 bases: TGTGCCAGCAGCTTTTCTAGTATTGACTCCTACGAGCAGTACTTC. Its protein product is CASSFSSIDSYEQYF.

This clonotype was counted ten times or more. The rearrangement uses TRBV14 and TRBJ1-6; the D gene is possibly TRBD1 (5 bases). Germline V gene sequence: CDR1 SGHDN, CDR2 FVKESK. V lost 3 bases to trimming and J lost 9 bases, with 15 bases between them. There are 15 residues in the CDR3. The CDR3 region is CASSHWTPQGSPLHF. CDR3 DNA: TGTGCCAGCAGCCATTGGACGCCCCAGGGTTCACCCCTCCACTTT.

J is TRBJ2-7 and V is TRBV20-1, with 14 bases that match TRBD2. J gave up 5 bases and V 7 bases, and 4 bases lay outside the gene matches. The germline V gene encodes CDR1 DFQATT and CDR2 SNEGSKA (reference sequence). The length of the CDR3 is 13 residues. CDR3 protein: CSGTSGGSNEQYF. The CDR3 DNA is TGCAGTGGGACTAGCGGGGGGAGCAACGAGCAGTACTTC.

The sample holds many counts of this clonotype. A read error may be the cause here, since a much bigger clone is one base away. The DNA for the CDR3 is TGTGCCAGCAGCTTGGCAGTCTACGAGCAGTACTTC. Translating gives CASSLAVYEQYF. The chain recombines TRBV5-6 with TRBJ2-7; D is ambiguous. CDR3 length: 12 residues. Per germline, CDR1 SGHDT and CDR2 YYEEEE. Trimming cost V 0 bases and J 3 bases, with 4 bases left between them.

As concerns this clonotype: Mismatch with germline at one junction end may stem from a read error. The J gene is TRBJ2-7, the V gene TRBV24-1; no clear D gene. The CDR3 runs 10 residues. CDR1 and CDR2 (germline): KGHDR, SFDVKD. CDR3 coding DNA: TGCCCCACGAGCTCCTACGAGCAGTACTTC. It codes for CPTSSYEQYF.

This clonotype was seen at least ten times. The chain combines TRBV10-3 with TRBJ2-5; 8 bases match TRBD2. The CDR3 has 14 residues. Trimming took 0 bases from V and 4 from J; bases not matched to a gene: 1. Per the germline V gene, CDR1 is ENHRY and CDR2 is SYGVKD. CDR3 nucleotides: TGTGCCATCAGTGAGTCGCTAGCGGGAGAGACCCAGTACTTC. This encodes CAISESLAGETQYF.

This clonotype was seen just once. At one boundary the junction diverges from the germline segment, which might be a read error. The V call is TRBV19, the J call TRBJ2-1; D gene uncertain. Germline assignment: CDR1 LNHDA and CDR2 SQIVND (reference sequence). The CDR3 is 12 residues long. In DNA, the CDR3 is TGCGCCAGTAGTATTGGTTACAATGAGCAGCTCTTC. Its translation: CASSIGYNEQLF.

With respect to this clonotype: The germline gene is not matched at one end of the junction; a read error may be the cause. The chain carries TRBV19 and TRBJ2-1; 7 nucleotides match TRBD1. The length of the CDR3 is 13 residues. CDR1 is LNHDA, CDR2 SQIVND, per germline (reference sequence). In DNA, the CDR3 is TGTGCCAGAAGTACAGACAGGGAAAATGAGCAGTTCTTC. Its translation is CARSTDRENEQFF. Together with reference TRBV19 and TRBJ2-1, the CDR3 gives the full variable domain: DGGITQSPKYLFRKEGQNVTLSCEQNLNHDAMYWYRQDPGQGLRLIYYSQIVNDFQKGDIAEGYSVSREKKESFPLTVTSAQKNPTAFYLCARSTDRENEQFFGPGTRLTVL.

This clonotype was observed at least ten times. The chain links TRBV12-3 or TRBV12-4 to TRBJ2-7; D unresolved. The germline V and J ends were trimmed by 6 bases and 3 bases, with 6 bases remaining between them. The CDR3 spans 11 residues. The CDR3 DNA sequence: TGTGCCAGCAGGGGGTTCTACGAGCAGTACTTC. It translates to CASRGFYEQYF.

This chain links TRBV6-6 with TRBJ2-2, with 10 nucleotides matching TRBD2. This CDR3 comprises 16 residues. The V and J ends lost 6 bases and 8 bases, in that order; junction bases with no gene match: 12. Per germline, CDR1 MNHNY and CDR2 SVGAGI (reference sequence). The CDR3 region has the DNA TGTGCCAGCAGCGGGTGGACTAGCGGCCCCATGGGGGAGCTGTTTTTT. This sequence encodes CASSGWTSGPMGELFF.

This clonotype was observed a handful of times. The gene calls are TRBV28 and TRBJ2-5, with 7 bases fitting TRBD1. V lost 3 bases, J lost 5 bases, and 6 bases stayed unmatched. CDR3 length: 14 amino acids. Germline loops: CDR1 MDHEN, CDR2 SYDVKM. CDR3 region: CASSLRGRWETQYF. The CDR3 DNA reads TGTGCCAGCAGTTTGAGGGGGCGCTGGGAGACCCAGTACTTC.

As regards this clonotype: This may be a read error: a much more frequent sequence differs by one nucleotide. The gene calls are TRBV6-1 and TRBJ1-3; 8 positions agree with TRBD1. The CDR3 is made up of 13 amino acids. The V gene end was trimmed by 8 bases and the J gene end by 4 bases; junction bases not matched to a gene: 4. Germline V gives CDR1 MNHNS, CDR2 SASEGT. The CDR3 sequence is CASGQGRGNTIYF. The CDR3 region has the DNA TGTGCCAGCGGACAGGGTAGGGGAAACACCATATATTTT.

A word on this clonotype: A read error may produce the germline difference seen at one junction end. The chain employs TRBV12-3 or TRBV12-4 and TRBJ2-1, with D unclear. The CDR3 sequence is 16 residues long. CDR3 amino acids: CTSSSSSVTAYNEQFF. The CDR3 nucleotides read TGTACCAGCAGTTCCTCCTCCGTGACGGCATACAATGAGCAGTTCTTC.

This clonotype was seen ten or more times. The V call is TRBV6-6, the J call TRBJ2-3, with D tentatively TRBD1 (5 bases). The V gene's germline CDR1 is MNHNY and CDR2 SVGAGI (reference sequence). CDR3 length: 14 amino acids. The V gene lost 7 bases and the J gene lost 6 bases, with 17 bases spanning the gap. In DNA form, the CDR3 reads TGTGCCAGCACCCCCCCAGGGTTAGGGGATACGCAGTATTTT. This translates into CASTPPGLGDTQYF.

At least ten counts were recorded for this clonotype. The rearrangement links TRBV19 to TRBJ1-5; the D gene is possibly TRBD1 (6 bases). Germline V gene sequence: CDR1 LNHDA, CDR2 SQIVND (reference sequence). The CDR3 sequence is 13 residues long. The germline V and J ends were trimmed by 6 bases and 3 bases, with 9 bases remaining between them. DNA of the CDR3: TGTGCCAGTAGGAACAGGGACAATCAGCCCCAGCATTTT. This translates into CASRNRDNQPQHF.

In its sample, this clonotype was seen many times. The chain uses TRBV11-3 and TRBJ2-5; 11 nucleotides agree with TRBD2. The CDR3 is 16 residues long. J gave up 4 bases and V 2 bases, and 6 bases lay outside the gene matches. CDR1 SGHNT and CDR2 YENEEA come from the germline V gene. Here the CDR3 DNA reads TGTGCCAGCAGCTTATTGGGGCTAGCGGGAGGAGAGACCCAGTACTTC. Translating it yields CASSLLGLAGGETQYF.

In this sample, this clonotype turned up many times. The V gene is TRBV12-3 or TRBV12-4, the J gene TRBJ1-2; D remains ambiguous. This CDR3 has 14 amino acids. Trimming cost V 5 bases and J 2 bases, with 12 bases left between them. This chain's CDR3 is CASSRATQNYGYTF. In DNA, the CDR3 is TGTGCCAGCAGTCGGGCCACGCAAAACTATGGCTACACCTTC.

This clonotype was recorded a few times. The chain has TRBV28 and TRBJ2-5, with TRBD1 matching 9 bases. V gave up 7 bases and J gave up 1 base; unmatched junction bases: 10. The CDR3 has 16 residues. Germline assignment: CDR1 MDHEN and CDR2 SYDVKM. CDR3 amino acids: CASNRARDRVQETQYF. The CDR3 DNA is TGTGCCAGCAATCGGGCCCGGGACAGGGTCCAAGAGACCCAGTACTTC. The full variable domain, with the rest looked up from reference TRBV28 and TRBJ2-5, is DVKVTQSSRYLVKRTGEKVFLECVQDMDHENMFWYRQDPGLGLRLIYFSYDVKMKEKGDIPEGYSVSREKKERFSLILESASTNQTSMYLCASNRARDRVQETQYFGPGTRLLVL.

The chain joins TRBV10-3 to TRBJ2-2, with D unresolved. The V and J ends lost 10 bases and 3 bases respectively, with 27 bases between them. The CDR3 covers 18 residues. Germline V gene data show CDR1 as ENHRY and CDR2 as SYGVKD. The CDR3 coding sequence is TGTGCCAGCAGCGAGTTATCGGCCTACACCCTAGACACCGGGGAGCTGTTTTTT. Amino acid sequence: CASSELSAYTLDTGELFF.

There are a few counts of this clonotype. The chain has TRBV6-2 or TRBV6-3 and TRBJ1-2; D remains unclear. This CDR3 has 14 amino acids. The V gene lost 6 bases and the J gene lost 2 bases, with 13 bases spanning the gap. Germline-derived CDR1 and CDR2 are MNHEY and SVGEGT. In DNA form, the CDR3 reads TGTGCCAGCAGACCCCCTGTCGAGAACTATGGCTACACCTTC. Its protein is CASRPPVENYGYTF.

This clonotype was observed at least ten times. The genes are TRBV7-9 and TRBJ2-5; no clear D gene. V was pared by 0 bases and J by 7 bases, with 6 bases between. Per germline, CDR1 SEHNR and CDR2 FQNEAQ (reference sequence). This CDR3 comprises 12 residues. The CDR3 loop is CASSLAHGTQYF. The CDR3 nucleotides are TGTGCCAGCAGCTTAGCGCACGGGACCCAGTACTTC.

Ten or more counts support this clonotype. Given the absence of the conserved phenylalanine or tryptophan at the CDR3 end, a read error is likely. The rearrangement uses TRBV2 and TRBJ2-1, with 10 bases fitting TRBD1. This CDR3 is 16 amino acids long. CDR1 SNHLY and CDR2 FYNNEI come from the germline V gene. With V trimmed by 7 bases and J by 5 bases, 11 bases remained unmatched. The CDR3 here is CASTLGGQGVNNEQFL. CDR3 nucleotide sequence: TGTGCCAGCACGCTCGGAGGACAGGGGGTAAACAATGAGCAGTTCCTC.

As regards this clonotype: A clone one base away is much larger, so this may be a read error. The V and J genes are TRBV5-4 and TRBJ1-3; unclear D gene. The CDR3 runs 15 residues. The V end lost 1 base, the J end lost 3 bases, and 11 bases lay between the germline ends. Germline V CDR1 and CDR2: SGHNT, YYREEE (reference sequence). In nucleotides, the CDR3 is TGTGCCAGCAGCTTGCCCGGGAGCCTTGGAAACACCATATATTTT. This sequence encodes CASSLPGSLGNTIYF. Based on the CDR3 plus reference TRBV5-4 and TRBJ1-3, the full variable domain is ETGVTQSPTHLIKTRGQQVTLRCSSQSGHNTVSWYQQALGQGPQFIFQYYREEENGRGNFPPRFSGLQFPNYSSELNVNALELDDSALYLCASSLPGSLGNTIYFGEGSWLTVV.

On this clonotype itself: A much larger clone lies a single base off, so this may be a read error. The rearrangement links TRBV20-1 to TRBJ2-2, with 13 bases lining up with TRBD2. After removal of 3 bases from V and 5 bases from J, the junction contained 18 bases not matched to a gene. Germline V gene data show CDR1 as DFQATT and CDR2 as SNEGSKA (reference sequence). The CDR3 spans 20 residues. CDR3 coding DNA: TGCAGTGCTAGGGGGGAGATCAGCGGACTAGCGGGAGCTCGTACCGGGGAGCTGTTTTTT. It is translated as CSARGEISGLAGARTGELFF.

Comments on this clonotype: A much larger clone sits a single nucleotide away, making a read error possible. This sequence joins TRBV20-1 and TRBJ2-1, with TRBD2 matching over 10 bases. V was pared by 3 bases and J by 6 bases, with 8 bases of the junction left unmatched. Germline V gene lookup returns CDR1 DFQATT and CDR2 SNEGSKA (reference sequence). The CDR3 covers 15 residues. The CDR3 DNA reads TGCAGTGCTAGGTTACTAGCGGGAAGATCCAATGAGCAGTTCTTC. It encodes CSARLLAGRSNEQFF.